This entry features one T cell receptor (beta chain) sequence. This sample was taken from a study of blood T cell repertoires in COVID-19. Study-level background: Samples of COVID-19 (acute and convalescent) were obtained from the United States, Italy and Spain. Sample material is recorded as cDNA or gDNA derived from T cells, B-cell-depleted T cells, or PBMCs.

As originally analysed: Reference gene primer amplification gave nucleated cell count estimates. The data were produced by immunoSEQ multiplex PCR, yet TCRdb's version contains in-frame clones alone and is incomplete. V and J calls plus clone size are reproduced from that table; the DNA served to infer D and trimming. Of roughly 120,000 clones listed, about 89% are singletons. This CDR3 is 13 amino acids long. The ends were cut back, 3 bases at V and 7 bases at J, with 12 bases in the middle. CDR1 is WSHSY, CDR2 SAAADI, per germline. Sequenced: peripheral blood. The chain has TRBV10-2 and TRBJ1-2; D unresolved. The sequence was obtained from an older woman with acute or convalescent COVID-19. The CDR3 bases are TGCGCCAGCAGTGATTTCGACAATCCTGGCTACACCTTC. This codes for CASSDFDNPGYTF.